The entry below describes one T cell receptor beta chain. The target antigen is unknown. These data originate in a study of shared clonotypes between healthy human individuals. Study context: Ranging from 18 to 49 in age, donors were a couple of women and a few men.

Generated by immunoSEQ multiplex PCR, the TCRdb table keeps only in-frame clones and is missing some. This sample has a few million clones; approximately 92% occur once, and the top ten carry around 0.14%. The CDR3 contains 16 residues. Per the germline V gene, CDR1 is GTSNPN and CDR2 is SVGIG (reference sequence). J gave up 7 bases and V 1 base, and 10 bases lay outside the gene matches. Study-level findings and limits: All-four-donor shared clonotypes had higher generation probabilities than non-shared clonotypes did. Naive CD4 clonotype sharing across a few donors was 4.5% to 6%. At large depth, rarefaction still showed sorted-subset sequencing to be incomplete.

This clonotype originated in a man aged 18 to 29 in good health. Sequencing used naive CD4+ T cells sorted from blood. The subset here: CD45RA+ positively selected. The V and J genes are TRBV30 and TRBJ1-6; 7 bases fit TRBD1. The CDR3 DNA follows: TGTGCCTGGAGTGCGGGACAGATACTAGGGAATTCACCCCTCCACTTT. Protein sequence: CAWSAGQILGNSPLHF.